This TCR beta chain came from a study of cytomegalovirus exposure and HLA in healthy donors. This CDR3 comprises 16 residues. From germline, CDR1 is SGHVS and CDR2 FQNEAQ. V was trimmed by 5 bases and J by 0 bases, leaving 17 bases between them. Amplification used 60 Vbeta primers and 13 Jbeta primers. Using immunoSEQ multiplex PCR, the repertoire was profiled, and TCRdb retains in-frame clones only, with some absent. The sample has about 160,000 clones, under 75% seen once. The sequenced sample was PBMCs. The sequence derives from a woman aged 55-70 years in good health and CMV-seropositive. The J gene is TRBJ2-7, the V gene TRBV7-8, with D possibly matching TRBD2 (6 bases). The CDR3 DNA is TGTGCCAGCAGCCCGGGGGAGGTTACGCTCTCCTACGAGCAGTACTTC. This codes for CASSPGEVTLSYEQYF.